This T cell receptor (beta chain) was identified during a study of blood T cell repertoires in COVID-19. Study-level information: Collection of acute and convalescent COVID-19 samples took place in the United States, Italy and Spain. Nucleic acid was either cDNA or gDNA, and it came from T cells, B-cell-depleted T cells, or PBMCs.

The CDR3 loop spans 13 amino acids. Germline lookup yields CDR1 SQVTM and CDR2 ANQGSEA. V dropped 7 bases and J dropped 6; count of bases not matched to a gene: 7. In the original analysis: Reference gene primer amplification in the assay estimated nucleated cell counts. TCRdb's copy holds only in-frame clones and misses some; the assay was immunoSEQ multiplex PCR. The V and J calls and the clone size are those of that table, but D and trimming were determined from the DNA. This sample has 25,000 to 35,000 clones, with 85% found just once. Sequencing was carried out using peripheral blood. The receptor comes from a human donor in a cohort sampled during active COVID-19. This sequence joins TRBV29-1 and TRBJ1-2; 11 bases fit TRBD1. In DNA, the CDR3 is TGCAGCGCCCTCGGACAGGGGGCCAATGGCTACACCTTC. It is translated as CSALGQGANGYTF.